The clone carrying this T cell receptor (beta chain) was recorded many times. Its target is not known. The CDR3 contains 13 residues. CDR1 and CDR2 (germline): MNHEY, SVGAGI. The ends were cut back, 5 bases at V and 10 bases at J, with 17 bases in the middle. Investigators amplified TCR beta CDR3 regions from RNA transcripts. The first round was an RT-PCR with HTBI primers, and the second round was a multiplex PCR. Each CDR3 protein gets one entry after TCRdb re-called the multiplex PCR reads with MiXCR. The sample lists 300,000 or so distinct CDR3 sequences, roughly 17% occurring once. This record comes from a study of Graves' ophthalmopathy and Graves' hyperthyroidism. Whole-study results and caveats: The model achieved over 60% sensitivity and around 72% specificity for ophthalmopathy progression.

The sample was peripheral blood. The V gene is TRBV6-5, the J gene TRBJ2-5; D may match TRBD1 or TRBD2 (5 bases each). This TCR derives from an adult man with Graves' ophthalmopathy. For the CDR3, the DNA is TGTGCCAGCAGTAGAGGGACGCCCCTCGTCCAGTACTTC. Amino acids: CASSRGTPLVQYF.